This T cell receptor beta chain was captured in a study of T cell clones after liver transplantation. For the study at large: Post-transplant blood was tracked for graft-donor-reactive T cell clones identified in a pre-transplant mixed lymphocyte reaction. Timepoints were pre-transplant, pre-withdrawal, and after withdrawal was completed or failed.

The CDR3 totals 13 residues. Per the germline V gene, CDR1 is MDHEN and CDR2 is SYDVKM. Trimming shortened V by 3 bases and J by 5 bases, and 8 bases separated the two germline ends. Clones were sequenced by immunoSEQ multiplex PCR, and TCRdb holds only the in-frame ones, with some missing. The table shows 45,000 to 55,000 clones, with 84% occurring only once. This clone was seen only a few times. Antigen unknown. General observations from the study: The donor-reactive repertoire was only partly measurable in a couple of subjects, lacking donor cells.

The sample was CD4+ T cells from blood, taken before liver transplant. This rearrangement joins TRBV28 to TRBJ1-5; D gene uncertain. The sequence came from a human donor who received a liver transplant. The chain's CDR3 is CASSLVQHQPQHF. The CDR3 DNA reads TGTGCCAGCAGTTTGGTGCAACATCAGCCCCAGCATTTT.